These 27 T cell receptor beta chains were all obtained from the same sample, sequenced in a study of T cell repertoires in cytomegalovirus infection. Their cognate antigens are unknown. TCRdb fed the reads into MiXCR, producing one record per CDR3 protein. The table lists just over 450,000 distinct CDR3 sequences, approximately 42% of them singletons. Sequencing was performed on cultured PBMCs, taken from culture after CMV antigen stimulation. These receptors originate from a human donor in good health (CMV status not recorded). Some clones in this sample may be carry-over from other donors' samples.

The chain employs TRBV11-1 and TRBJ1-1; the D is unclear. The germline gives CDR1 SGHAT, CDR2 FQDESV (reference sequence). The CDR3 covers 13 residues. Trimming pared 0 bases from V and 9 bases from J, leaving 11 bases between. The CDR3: CASSLARERQAFF. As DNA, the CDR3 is TGTGCCAGCAGCTTAGCTCGGGAGAGACAAGCTTTCTTT.

The CDR3 here is CASRGTGDENTIYF. CDR3 coding DNA: TGTGCCAGCAGGGGGACAGGGGACGAAAACACCATATATTTT. The rearrangement joins TRBV2 to TRBJ1-3, with TRBD1 identical over 10 bases. V lost 6 bases to trimming and J lost 6 bases; unmatched junction nucleotides: 5. The CDR3 is 14 amino acids. Germline CDR1 and CDR2: SNHLY and FYNNEI. The full variable domain, its missing parts supplied by reference TRBV2 and TRBJ1-3, is EPEVTQTPSHQVTQMGQEVILRCVPISNHLYFYWYRQILGQKVEFLVSFYNNEISEKSEIFDDQFSVERPDGSNFTLKIRSTKLEDSAMYFCASRGTGDENTIYFGEGSWLTVV.

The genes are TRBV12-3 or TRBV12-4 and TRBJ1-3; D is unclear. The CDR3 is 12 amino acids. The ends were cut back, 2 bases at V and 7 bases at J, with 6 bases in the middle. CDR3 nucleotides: TGTGCCAGCAGTTTATTCCGGAACACCATATATTTT. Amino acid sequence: CASSLFRNTIYF.

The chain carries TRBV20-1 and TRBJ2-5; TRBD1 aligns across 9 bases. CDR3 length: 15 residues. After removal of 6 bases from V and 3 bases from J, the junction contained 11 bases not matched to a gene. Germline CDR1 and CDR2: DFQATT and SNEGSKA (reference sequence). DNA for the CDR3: TGCAGTGCCCCTTCAGACAGGGGGGACGAAGAGACCCAGTACTTC. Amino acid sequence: CSAPSDRGDEETQYF.

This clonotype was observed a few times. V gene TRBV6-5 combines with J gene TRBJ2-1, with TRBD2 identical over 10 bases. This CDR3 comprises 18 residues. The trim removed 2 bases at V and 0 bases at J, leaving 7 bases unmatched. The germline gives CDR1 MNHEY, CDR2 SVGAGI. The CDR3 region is CASSYGLAGADSYNEQFF. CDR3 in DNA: TGTGCCAGCAGTTACGGGCTAGCGGGAGCGGACTCCTACAATGAGCAGTTCTTC.

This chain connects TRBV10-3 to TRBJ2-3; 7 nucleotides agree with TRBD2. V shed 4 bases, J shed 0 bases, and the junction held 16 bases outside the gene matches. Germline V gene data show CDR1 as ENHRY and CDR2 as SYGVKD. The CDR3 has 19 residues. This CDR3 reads CAISARSLREGPSTDTQYF. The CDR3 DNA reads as TGTGCCATCAGTGCGCGGAGTCTGAGGGAGGGCCCTAGCACAGATACGCAGTATTTT.

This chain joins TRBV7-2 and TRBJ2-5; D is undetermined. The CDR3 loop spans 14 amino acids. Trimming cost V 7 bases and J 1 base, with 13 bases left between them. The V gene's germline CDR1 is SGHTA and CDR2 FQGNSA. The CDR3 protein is CASNSGLSQETQYF. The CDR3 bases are TGTGCCAGCAATTCGGGCCTGAGCCAAGAGACCCAGTACTTC.

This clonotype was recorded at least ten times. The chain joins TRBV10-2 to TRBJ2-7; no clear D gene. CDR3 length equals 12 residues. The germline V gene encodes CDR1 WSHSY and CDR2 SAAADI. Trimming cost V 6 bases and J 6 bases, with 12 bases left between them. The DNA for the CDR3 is TGCGCCAGCAGCCTAGTGTTGGGCGAGCAGTACTTC. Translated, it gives CASSLVLGEQYF.

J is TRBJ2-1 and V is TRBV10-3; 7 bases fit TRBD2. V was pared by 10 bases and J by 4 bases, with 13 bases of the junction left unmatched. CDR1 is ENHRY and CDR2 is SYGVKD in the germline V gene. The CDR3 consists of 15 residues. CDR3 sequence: CATLPRGGVYNEQFF. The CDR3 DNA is TGTGCCACTTTGCCCCGGGGAGGGGTTTACAATGAGCAGTTCTTC.

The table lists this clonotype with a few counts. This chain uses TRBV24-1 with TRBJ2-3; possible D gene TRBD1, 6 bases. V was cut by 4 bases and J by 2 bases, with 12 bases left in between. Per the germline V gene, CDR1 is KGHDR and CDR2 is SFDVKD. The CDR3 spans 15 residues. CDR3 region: CATSDHRESTDTQYF. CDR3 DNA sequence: TGTGCCACCAGTGACCACAGGGAGTCCACAGATACGCAGTATTTT.

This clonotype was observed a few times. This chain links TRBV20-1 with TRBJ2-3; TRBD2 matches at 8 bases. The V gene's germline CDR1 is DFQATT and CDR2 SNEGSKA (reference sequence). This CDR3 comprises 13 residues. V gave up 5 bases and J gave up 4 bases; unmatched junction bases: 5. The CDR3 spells CSARGGSADTQYF. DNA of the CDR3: TGCAGTGCTCGGGGGGGTAGCGCAGATACGCAGTATTTT.

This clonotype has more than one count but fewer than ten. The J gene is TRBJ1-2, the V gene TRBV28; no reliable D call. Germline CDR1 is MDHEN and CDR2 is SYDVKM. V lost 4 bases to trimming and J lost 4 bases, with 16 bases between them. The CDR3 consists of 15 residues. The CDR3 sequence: CASSSFPLVGYGYTF. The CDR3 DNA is TGTGCCAGCAGTTCGTTTCCCCTGGTGGGCTATGGCTACACCTTC.

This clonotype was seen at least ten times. The CDR3 loop is CASSFNPWTSGGLQDTQYF. DNA for the CDR3: TGTGCCAGCAGCTTCAACCCCTGGACTAGCGGGGGGCTTCAAGATACGCAGTATTTT. V is TRBV7-2 and J is TRBJ2-3, with TRBD2 identical over 14 bases. This CDR3 comprises 19 residues. CDR1 is SGHTA and CDR2 is FQGNSA in the germline V gene. The junction had 13 bases not matched to a gene; V was cut back by 3 bases and J by 5 bases.

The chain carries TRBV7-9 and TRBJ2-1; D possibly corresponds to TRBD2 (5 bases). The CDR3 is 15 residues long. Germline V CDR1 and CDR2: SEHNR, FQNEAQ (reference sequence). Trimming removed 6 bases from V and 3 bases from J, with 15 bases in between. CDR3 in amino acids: CASRKTEGIYNEQFF. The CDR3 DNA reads TGTGCCAGCAGAAAAACTGAGGGTATCTACAATGAGCAGTTCTTC.

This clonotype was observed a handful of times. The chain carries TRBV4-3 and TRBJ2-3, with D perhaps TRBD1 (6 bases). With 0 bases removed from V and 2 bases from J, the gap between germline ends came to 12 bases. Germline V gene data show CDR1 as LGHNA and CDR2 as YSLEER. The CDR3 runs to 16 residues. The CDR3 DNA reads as TGCGCCAGCAGCCAAGAGGGGGCCATGGCCACAGATACGCAGTATTTT. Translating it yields CASSQEGAMATDTQYF.

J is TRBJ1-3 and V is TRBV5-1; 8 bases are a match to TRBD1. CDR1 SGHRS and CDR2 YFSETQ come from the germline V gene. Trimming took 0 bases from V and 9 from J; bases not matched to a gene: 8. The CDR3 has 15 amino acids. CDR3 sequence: CASSLVSGQGTTIYF. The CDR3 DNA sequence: TGCGCCAGCAGCTTGGTCTCCGGACAGGGCACCACCATATATTTT. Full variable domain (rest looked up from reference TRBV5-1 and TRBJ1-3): KAGVTQTPRYLIKTRGQQVTLSCSPISGHRSVSWYQQTPGQGLQFLFEYFSETQRNKGNFPGRFSGRQFSNSRSEMNVSTLELGDSALYLCASSLVSGQGTTIYFGEGSWLTVV.

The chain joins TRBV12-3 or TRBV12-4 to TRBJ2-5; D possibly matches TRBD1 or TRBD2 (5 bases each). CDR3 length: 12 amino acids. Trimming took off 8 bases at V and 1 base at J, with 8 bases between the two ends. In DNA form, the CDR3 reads TGTGCCAGCCGGGGCAGCCAAGAGACCCAGTACTTC. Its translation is CASRGSQETQYF.

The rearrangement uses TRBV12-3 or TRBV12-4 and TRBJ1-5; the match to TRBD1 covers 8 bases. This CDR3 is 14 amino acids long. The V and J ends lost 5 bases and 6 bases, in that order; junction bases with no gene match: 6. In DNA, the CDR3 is TGTGCCAGCAGTCCCGGACAGGGCAGTCAGCCCCAGCATTTT. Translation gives CASSPGQGSQPQHF.

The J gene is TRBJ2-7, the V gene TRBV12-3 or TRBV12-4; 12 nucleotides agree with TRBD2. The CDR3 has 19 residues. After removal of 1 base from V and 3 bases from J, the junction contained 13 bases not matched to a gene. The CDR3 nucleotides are TGTGCCAGCAGTTTAGATATAAGCCAACTAGCGGGAGGACTCTACGAGCAGTACTTC. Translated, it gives CASSLDISQLAGGLYEQYF.

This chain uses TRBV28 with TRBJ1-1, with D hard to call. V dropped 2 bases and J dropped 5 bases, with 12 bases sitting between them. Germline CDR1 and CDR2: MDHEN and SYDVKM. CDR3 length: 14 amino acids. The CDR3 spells CASSLRQLTTEAFF. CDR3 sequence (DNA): TGTGCCAGCAGTTTACGGCAGCTGACTACTGAAGCTTTCTTT.

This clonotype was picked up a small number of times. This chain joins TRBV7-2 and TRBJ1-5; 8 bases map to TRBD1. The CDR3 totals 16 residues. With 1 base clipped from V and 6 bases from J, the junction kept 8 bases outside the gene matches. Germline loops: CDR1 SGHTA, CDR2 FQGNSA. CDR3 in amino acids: CASSLVGRGRSQPQHF. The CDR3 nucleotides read TGTGCCAGCAGCTTAGTTGGCAGGGGGCGCAGTCAGCCCCAGCATTTT.

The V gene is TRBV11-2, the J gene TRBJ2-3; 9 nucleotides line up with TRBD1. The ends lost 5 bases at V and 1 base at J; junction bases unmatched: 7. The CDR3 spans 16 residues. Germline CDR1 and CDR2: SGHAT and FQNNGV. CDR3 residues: CASSQMGTGRTDTQYF. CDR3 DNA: TGTGCCAGCAGCCAAATGGGGACAGGGCGCACAGATACGCAGTATTTT.

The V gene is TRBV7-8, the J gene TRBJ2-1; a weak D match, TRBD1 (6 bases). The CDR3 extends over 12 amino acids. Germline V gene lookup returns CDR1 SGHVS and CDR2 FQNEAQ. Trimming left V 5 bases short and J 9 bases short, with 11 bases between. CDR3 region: CASSNIRGEQFF. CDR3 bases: TGTGCCAGCAGCAACATCAGGGGTGAGCAGTTCTTC.

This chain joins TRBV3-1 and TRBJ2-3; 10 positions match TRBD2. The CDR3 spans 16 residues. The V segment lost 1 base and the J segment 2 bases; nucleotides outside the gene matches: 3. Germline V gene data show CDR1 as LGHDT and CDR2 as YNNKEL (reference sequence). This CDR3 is CASSQASGGNTDTQYF. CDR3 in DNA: TGTGCCAGCAGCCAAGCTAGCGGGGGAAACACAGATACGCAGTATTTT.

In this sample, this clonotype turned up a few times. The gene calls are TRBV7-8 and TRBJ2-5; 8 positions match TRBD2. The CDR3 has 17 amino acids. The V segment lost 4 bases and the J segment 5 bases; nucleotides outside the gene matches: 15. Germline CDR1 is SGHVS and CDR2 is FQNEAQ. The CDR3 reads CASSSHPRGGREETQYF. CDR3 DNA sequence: TGTGCCAGCAGCTCGCACCCCCGGGGGGGCAGAGAGGAGACCCAGTACTTC.

DNA of the CDR3: TGTGCCAGCAGCTGGGACAGGGAGGCATCAGGGTCGGGCTACACCTTC. Its protein is CASSWDREASGSGYTF. The V call is TRBV7-2, the J call TRBJ1-2; 9 bases fit TRBD1. The V and J ends lost 4 bases and 8 bases, in that order; junction bases with no gene match: 14. The germline V gene encodes CDR1 SGHTA and CDR2 FQGNSA. CDR3 length: 16 amino acids.

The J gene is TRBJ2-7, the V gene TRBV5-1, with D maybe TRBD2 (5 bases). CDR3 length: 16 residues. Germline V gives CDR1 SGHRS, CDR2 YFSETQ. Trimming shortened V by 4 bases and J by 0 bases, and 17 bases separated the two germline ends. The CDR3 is CASSPAIASTSYEQYF. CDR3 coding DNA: TGCGCCAGCAGCCCGGCGATAGCGTCCACCTCCTACGAGCAGTACTTC.